This T cell receptor beta chain was recorded in a study of Ad26.COV2.S vaccination and SARS-CoV-2 variants. Turning to the study itself: Each vaccinee took Ad26.COV2.S intramuscularly, once or twice 56 days apart.

Sequencing was performed with immunoSEQ multiplex PCR; in TCRdb, only in-frame clones are kept and a portion is missing. The sample lists hundreds of thousands of clones, 86% occurring once. CDR3 length: 14 residues. In germline, CDR1 is LGHNA, CDR2 YSLEER. Trimming took 4 bases from V and 4 from J, leaving 13 bases between them. This sample's treatment: about 20 received Ad26.COV2.S at low or high dose, single or two shots; roughly five received placebo; per-sample allocation not given. Sampling happened 63 days after the first vaccine or placebo injection. V usage is TRBV4-3 and J usage is TRBJ1-2; D not certain. The sequenced sample was peripheral blood, obtained in a trial of Ad26.COV2.S vaccine versus placebo. The sequence was obtained from a person aged 18-60 years who received the Ad26.COV2.S COVID-19 vaccine or a placebo. The CDR3 DNA is TGCGCCAGCAGCCCTAGTCGCAAGGGCTATGGCTACACCTTC. Protein: CASSPSRKGYGYTF.